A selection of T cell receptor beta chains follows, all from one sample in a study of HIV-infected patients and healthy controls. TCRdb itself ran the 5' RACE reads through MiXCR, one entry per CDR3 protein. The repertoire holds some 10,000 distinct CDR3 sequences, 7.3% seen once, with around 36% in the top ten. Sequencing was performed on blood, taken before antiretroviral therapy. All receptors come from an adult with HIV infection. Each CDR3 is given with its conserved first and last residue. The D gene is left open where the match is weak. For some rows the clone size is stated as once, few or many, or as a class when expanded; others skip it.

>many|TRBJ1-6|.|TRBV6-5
TGTGCCAGCAGTTACTCGATGGGCTGGACGGGCAGACTAAATTCACCCCTCCACTTT
CASSYSMGWTGRLNSPLHF
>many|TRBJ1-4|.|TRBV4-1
TGCGCCAGCAGCCAAGATATCCCGAAGGGGCTTAATGAAAAACTGTTTTTT
CASSQDIPKGLNEKLFF
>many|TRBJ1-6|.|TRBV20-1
TGCAGTGCTACCGACCGGGCCTCCTATAATTCACCCCTCCACTTT
CSATDRASYNSPLHF
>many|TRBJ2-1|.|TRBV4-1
TGCGCCAGCAGCCAAGTATGGGGGAGGGAGCAGTTCTTC
CASSQVWGREQFF
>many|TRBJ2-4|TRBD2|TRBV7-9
TGTGCCAGCAGCCCGTCTAGCGGGGGTTCCAAAAACATTCAGTACTTC
CASSPSSGGSKNIQYF
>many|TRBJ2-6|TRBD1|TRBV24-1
TGTGCCACCAGGACCCAGATCCGGACAGGGAAGTTGAGAGAGGTGTCTGGGGCCAACGTCCTGACTTTC
CATRTQIRTGKLREVSGANVLTF
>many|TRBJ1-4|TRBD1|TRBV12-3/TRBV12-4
TGTGCCAGCAGCTCCAATCGCGACAGGGGCCATGAAAAACTGTTTTTT
CASSSNRDRGHEKLFF
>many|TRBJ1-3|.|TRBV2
TGTGCCAGCAGTGAGCTGGGTTTCTCGAACACCATATATTTT
CASSELGFSNTIYF
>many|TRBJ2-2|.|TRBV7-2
TGTGCCATCAACACCGGGGAGCTGTTTTTT
CAINTGELFF
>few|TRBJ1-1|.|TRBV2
TGTGCCAGCACCTACACTGAGGGGGGTGAAGCTTTCTTT
CASTYTEGGEAFF
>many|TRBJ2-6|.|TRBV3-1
TGTGCCAGCAGCCAAAGCCTCTCTGGGGCCAACGTCCTGACTTTC
CASSQSLSGANVLTF
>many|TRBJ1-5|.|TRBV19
TGTGCCAGTAGTACCGGGGGGTCTGTCAATCAGCCCCAGCATTTT
CASSTGGSVNQPQHF
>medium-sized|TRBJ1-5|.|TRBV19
TGTGCCAGTAGTAACCGGGATCCCAATCAGCCCCAGCATTTT
CASSNRDPNQPQHF
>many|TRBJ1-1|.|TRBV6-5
TGTGCCAGCAGTTACTCGATAGACGCAGGCATGGACACTGAAGCTTTCTTT
CASSYSIDAGMDTEAFF
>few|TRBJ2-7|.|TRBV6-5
TGTGCCAGCAGTTACGAGAGCCAACAGTACTTC
CASSYESQQYF
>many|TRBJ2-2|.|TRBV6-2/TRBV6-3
TGTGCCAGCAGTCGACTCGGCGGGTCGGCCGGGGAGCTGTTTTTT
CASSRLGGSAGELFF
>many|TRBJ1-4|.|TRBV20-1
TGCAGTGCTGACCCCGGGGCAGGCCAAAAACTGTTTTTT
CSADPGAGQKLFF
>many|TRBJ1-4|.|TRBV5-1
TGCGCCAGCAGCTTGGGAGGGGATTCTGAAAAACTGTTTTTT
CASSLGGDSEKLFF
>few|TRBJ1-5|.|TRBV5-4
TGTGCCAGCAGCTTGGGGGGGGACGGCTATAGCAATCAGCCCCAGCATTTT
CASSLGGDGYSNQPQHF
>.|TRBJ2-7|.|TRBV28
TGTGCCAGCAGTTTCGGTCTAGGGGGATACGAGCAGTACTTC
CASSFGLGGYEQYF